Included here is one T cell receptor beta chain sequence, with context. This clonotype has just a few counts. No cognate antigen has been identified for it. Base quality data are lacking; no much larger clone is found one base away. The library was produced with RT-PCR. Data came from an Illumina HiSeq 2500. TCRdb reran the public reads through fastp at Q25 and MiXCR, keeping productive beta chains. Entries are consolidated by CDR3 protein sequence, retaining the most common genes and DNA. Counted in this sample were about 520,000 distinct CDR3 sequences; approximately 24% of them appeared once. The ten largest clonotypes hold around 1.8% of the sample. This specimen belongs to a study of response to subunit inactivated influenza vaccine (dated by TCRdb to 2016 to 2019). The study in broad terms: To follow how T cells responded to a trivalent subunit inactivated influenza vaccine, the researchers relied on deep quantitative profiling of the T cell receptor repertoire. Study-wide findings and limitations: The authors suggested that each seasonal influenza vaccination may recruit only a limited number of new T cells.

The source of this sequence is a middle-aged man who received an inactivated influenza vaccine. Donor details come from another sample of the same person, matched by shared clones. The sequences come from CD4+ T cells sorted from PBMCs, collected 5 days after vaccination.

The encoded CDR3 is CASSVGVSGDSYEQYF. The DNA reads TGTGCCAGCAGCGTAGGAGTTAGCGGGGACTCCTACGAGCAGTACTTC. The chain uses TRBV9 and TRBJ2-7; 8 bases in between match TRBD2. Germline trimming amounts to 0 bases on V and 0 bases on J, with 5 as the count of junction bases outside the gene matches. The CDR3 measures 16 amino acids from cysteine to phenylalanine. Just the 48-base CDR3 DNA is kept, in frame starting at base 1. CDR1 SGDLS and CDR2 YYNGEE are derived from the germline V gene.